This T cell receptor (beta chain) was sequenced in a study of blood T cell repertoires in COVID-19. Study summary: Some COVID-19 samples were acute and others convalescent; all came from the United States, Italy and Spain. T cells, B-cell-depleted T cells, or PBMCs provided the cDNA or gDNA that served as material.

Authors' methods: Researchers report that nucleated cell counts were estimated from reference gene primer amplification. TCRdb keeps only in-frame clones here, not all; method: immunoSEQ multiplex PCR. V, J and clone size reflect that table, while D and trimming were determined from the DNA. The data hold approximately 210,000 clones, with 75% to 90% observed a single time. V lost 4 bases to trimming and J lost 4 bases, with 16 bases between them. The CDR3 covers 15 residues. Germline-derived CDR1 and CDR2 are KGHDR and SFDVKD. What was sequenced was peripheral blood. The sequence was collected from an older woman with active or convalescent COVID-19. This chain links TRBV24-1 with TRBJ2-7; the D is unclear. This CDR3 is CATSDRTGFHYEQYF. As DNA, the CDR3 is TGTGCCACCAGTGACCGTACCGGGTTTCATTACGAGCAGTACTTC.